This T cell receptor (beta chain) was recovered during a study of CD4+ T cells in melanoma. Study-wide results and limits: CD8+ T cell, macrophage and B cell function reportedly correlated with neoantigen-specific CD4+ T cells. In melanoma, neoantigen-specific CD4+ T cells reportedly differed in differentiation state.

The assay was immunoSEQ multiplex PCR, and TCRdb's table has in-frame clones only and misses some. The sample holds 15,000 to 20,000 clones, 81% seen once. About this clone itself: Antigen unknown.

The V segment lost 5 bases and the J segment 3 bases; nucleotides outside the gene matches: 7. Germline V CDR1 and CDR2: MDHEN, SYDVKM. The CDR3 has 16 amino acids. Sequences were obtained from cells from a culture (not recorded whether cultured in vitro). This sequence joins TRBV28 and TRBJ2-3; 11 bases align to TRBD2. The TCR sequence derives from a human donor with melanoma. In DNA form, the CDR3 reads TGTGCCAGCAGTCGATATAGCGGGGGGGCGACAGATACGCAGTATTTT. Amino acids: CASSRYSGGATDTQYF.